The 8 T cell receptor beta chains below were found in one sample sequenced in a study of blood T cell repertoires in COVID-19. The data were produced by immunoSEQ multiplex PCR, yet TCRdb's version contains in-frame clones alone and is incomplete. The sample lists some 150,000 clones; 82% were seen once. Source material: peripheral blood. Every receptor here comes from a woman aged 70 to 79 with acute or convalescent COVID-19.

In its sample, this clone was seen a few times. This chain connects TRBV9 to TRBJ2-7, with D perhaps TRBD1 (5 bases). This CDR3 contains 15 residues. CDR1 is SGDLS and CDR2 is YYNGEE in the germline V gene. Between the trimmed V and J ends, which lost 0 bases and 1 base, there was a span of 11 bases. CDR3 loop: CASSVADTASYEQYF. Written as DNA, the CDR3 is TGTGCCAGCAGCGTAGCGGACACGGCATCCTACGAGCAGTACTTC. Looking up the rest from reference TRBV9 and TRBJ2-7 gives the full variable domain: DSGVTQTPKHLITATGQRVTLRCSPRSGDLSVYWYQQSLDQGLQFLIQYYNGEERAKGNILERFSAQQFPDLHSELNLSSLELGDSALYFCASSVADTASYEQYFGPGTRLTVT.

This clone appeared once. The chain has TRBV12-5 and TRBJ2-2; D is perhaps TRBD2 (5 bases). V was cut by 7 bases and J by 8 bases, with 14 bases left in between. The CDR3 is 13 residues long. Germline lookup yields CDR1 LGHNT and CDR2 FRNRAP. The CDR3 reads CASALLGAGELFF. The CDR3 nucleotides read TGTGCTAGTGCCCTTCTGGGAGCGGGGGAGCTGTTTTTT.

This chain connects TRBV2 to TRBJ2-1; no clear D gene. The germline gives CDR1 SNHLY, CDR2 FYNNEI. The CDR3 has 12 residues. V was shortened by 3 bases and J by 6 bases, with 6 bases between the two germline ends. The CDR3 is CASSDTPNEQFF. The CDR3 nucleotides read TGTGCCAGCAGTGACACTCCCAATGAGCAGTTCTTC.

The chain carries TRBV6-2 or TRBV6-3 and TRBJ2-1, with 9 bases aligning to TRBD2. The germline V gene encodes CDR1 MNHEY and CDR2 SVGEGT. The CDR3 totals 20 residues. The V gene end was trimmed by 0 bases and the J gene end by 7 bases; junction bases not matched to a gene: 19. CDR3 DNA: TGTGCCAGCAGTTACTCGAGGTTTGCGGGGGGGCCCGTCGAGAGGAATGAGCAGTTCTTC. Translating gives CASSYSRFAGGPVERNEQFF.

The gene calls are TRBV7-8 and TRBJ2-1, with D tentatively TRBD1 (6 bases). V was cut by 4 bases and J by 0 bases, with 13 bases left in between. The germline V gene encodes CDR1 SGHVS and CDR2 FQNEAQ. This CDR3 has 16 residues. CDR3 loop: CASSSWGRSSYNEQFF. CDR3 sequence (DNA): TGTGCCAGCAGCTCCTGGGGGCGGAGCTCCTACAATGAGCAGTTCTTC. Using reference TRBV7-8 and TRBJ2-1 for the parts outside the CDR3, the full variable domain is GAGVSQSPRYKVAKRGQDVALRCDPISGHVSLFWYQQALGQGPEFLTYFQNEAQLDKSGLPSDRFFAERPEGSVSTLKIQRTQQEDSAVYLCASSSWGRSSYNEQFFGPGTRLTVL.

V and J are TRBV20-1 and TRBJ2-7; no definite D call. The CDR3 is 11 residues long. Germline CDR1 DFQATT, CDR2 SNEGSKA (reference sequence). V lost 2 bases, J lost 4 bases, and 6 bases lay in between. The CDR3 reads CSARHKYEQYF. CDR3 DNA sequence: TGCAGTGCTAGACACAAGTACGAGCAGTACTTC.

DNA for the CDR3: TGTGCCACCAGCAGAGAGTCGTCGAGGTACGAGCAGTACTTC. This gives the protein CATSRESSRYEQYF. The chain joins TRBV15 to TRBJ2-7; D not resolved. V shed 0 bases and J shed 4 bases, with 10 bases lying between them. The CDR3 length is 14 residues. In germline, CDR1 is LNHNV, CDR2 YYDKDF (reference sequence).

The CDR3 is CASSTHPQGNQPQHF. The CDR3 DNA is TGTGCCAGTAGTACCCACCCTCAGGGAAATCAGCCCCAGCATTTT. This chain connects TRBV19 to TRBJ1-5; possible D gene TRBD1, 5 bases. CDR1 and CDR2 from the germline V gene are LNHDA and SQIVND (reference sequence). The V gene lost 4 bases and the J gene lost 4 bases, with 14 bases spanning the gap. CDR3 length: 15 amino acids.